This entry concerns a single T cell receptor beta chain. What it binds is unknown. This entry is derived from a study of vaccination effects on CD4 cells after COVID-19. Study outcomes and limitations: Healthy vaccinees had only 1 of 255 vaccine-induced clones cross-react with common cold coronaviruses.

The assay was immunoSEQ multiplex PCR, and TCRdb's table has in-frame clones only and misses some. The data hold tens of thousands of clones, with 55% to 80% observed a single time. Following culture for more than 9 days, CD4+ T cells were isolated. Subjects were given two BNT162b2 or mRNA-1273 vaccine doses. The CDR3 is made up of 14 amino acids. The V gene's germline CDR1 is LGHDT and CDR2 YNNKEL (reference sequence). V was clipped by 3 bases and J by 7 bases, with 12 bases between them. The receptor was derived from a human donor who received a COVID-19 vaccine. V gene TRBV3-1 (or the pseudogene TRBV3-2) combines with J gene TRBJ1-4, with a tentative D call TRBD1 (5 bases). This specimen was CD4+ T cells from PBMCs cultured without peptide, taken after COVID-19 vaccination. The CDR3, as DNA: TGTGCCAGCAGCCAGACGGTGGGGGGTGAAAAACTGTTTTTT. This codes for CASSQTVGGEKLFF.